The T cell receptor beta chain described here comes from a study of T cells in Graves' hyperthyroidism and ophthalmopathy. Across the study: Pretreatment peripheral blood was obtained at initial diagnosis.

With 2 bases removed from V and 9 bases from J, the gap between germline ends came to 11 bases. The germline V gene has CDR1 ENHRY and CDR2 SYGVKD. The CDR3 sequence is 13 residues long. To note about this clonotype: What it binds is unknown.

Findings of the study overall: Blood samples included most of the expanded thyroid clonotypes exceeding 0.001.

RNA transcripts provided the source from which TCR beta CDR3 regions were amplified. Initially, a first-round RT-PCR of the TCR CDR3 employed the HTBI primer set. TCRdb ran MiXCR on the multiplex PCR reads and lists one entry per CDR3 protein. Of 330,000 or so distinct CDR3 sequences in the sample, roughly 19% were seen once. The sequenced material came from blood. The rearrangement joins TRBV10-3 to TRBJ2-1; D is unclear. The receptor was derived from a man aged 50-60 years with Graves' ophthalmopathy. The CDR3: CAISEPQLGEQFF. The CDR3 region has the DNA TGTGCCATCAGTGAGCCCCAGTTAGGTGAGCAGTTCTTC.